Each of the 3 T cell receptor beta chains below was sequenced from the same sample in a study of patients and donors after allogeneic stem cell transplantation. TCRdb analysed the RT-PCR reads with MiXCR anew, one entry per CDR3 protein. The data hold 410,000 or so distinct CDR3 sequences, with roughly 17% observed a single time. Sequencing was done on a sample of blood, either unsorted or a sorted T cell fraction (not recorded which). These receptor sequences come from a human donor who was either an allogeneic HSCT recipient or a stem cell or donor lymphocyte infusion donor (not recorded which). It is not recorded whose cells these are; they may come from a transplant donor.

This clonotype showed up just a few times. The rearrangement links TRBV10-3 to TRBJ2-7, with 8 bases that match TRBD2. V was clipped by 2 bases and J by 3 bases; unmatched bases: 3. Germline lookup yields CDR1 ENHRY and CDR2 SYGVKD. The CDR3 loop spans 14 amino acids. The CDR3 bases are TGTGCCATCAGTGAGCCGACTAGCGTCTACGAGCAGTACTTC. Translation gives CAISEPTSVYEQYF.

CDR3 nucleotides: TGTGCCAGCAGTGAATGGGGGCAGGGGGCCTACGAGCAGTACTTC. It codes for CASSEWGQGAYEQYF. The chain joins TRBV25-1 to TRBJ2-7; 7 bases fit TRBD1. Germline-derived CDR1 and CDR2 are MGHDK and SYGVNS. This CDR3 contains 15 residues. V lost 1 base and J lost 2; bases outside the gene matches: 5.

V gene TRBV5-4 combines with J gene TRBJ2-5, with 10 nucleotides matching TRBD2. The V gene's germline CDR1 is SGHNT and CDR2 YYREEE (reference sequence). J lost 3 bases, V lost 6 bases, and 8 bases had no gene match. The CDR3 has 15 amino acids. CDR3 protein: CASNLAGAGKETQYF. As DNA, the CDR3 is TGTGCCAGCAACCTAGCGGGGGCCGGAAAAGAGACCCAGTACTTC.